The 8 T cell receptor beta chains listed next were all sequenced from one sample in a study of response to subunit inactivated influenza vaccine. TCRdb reprocessed the RT-PCR reads with MiXCR, giving one entry per CDR3 protein. This table holds about 160,000 distinct CDR3 sequences, under 13% found once. Material: non-naive T cells sorted from PBMCs, obtained roughly 6 weeks after vaccination. These receptors were obtained from a man in his fifties or sixties who received an inactivated influenza vaccine.

V and J are TRBV4-3 and TRBJ2-7, with TRBD1 identical over 7 bases. J was trimmed by 6 bases and V by 1 base; bases with no gene match: 3. Per the germline V gene, CDR1 is LGHNA and CDR2 is YSLEER. The CDR3 length is 13 residues. This CDR3 reads CASSQVTGTEQYF. The CDR3 nucleotides are TGCGCCAGCAGCCAAGTGACAGGGACCGAGCAGTACTTC.

This clonotype has ten or more counts. The gene calls are TRBV7-9 and TRBJ1-1; D is uncertain. The CDR3 extends over 12 amino acids. Per the germline V gene, CDR1 is SEHNR and CDR2 is FQNEAQ (reference sequence). Trimming removed 6 bases at V and 0 bases at J, with 5 bases between. CDR3 coding DNA: TGTGCCAGCAGTGGGATGAACACTGAAGCTTTCTTT. Translating it yields CASSGMNTEAFF. Combining the CDR3 with reference TRBV7-9 and TRBJ1-1 gives the whole variable domain DTGVSQNPRHKITKRGQNVTFRCDPISEHNRLYWYRQTLGQGPEFLTYFQNEAQLEKSRLLSDRFSAERPKGSFSTLEIQRTEQGDSAMYLCASSGMNTEAFFGQGTRLTVV.

The chain employs TRBV2 and TRBJ2-5; maybe TRBD1 (6 bases). Trimming left V 1 base short and J 3 bases short, with 15 bases between. The CDR3 has 16 residues. CDR1 and CDR2 (germline): SNHLY, FYNNEI. The CDR3 loop reads CASSEVRARGKETQYF. The DNA for the CDR3 is TGTGCCAGCAGTGAAGTAAGGGCCAGGGGCAAAGAGACCCAGTACTTC.

This clonotype was counted a few times. This chain uses TRBV24-1 with TRBJ2-2; D is undetermined. V was trimmed by 5 bases and J by 1 base, leaving 4 bases between them. The CDR3 runs to 13 residues. Germline assignment: CDR1 KGHDR and CDR2 SFDVKD. This CDR3 is CATSVVNTGELFF. CDR3 sequence (DNA): TGTGCCACCAGTGTAGTGAACACCGGGGAGCTGTTTTTT.

This chain uses TRBV6-5 with TRBJ2-3, with TRBD2 matching over 9 bases. V lost 5 bases and J lost 3; bases outside the gene matches: 9. Germline V gene data show CDR1 as MNHEY and CDR2 as SVGAGI. The length of the CDR3 is 16 residues. The CDR3 here is CASSLQGGGATDTQYF. The CDR3 region has the DNA TGTGCCAGCAGTCTACAGGGCGGGGGGGCGACAGATACGCAGTATTTT.

This clonotype was detected only a few times. V usage is TRBV4-1 and J usage is TRBJ2-2, with 8 positions matching TRBD1. The CDR3 is made up of 15 amino acids. Looked up from germline, CDR1 is MGHRA and CDR2 is YSYEKL. V shed 3 bases and J 7 bases; nucleotides not matched to a gene: 7. The CDR3 DNA is TGCGCCAGCAGCCATTACAGGGGGAGAGGCGGGGAGCTGTTTTTT. As protein: CASSHYRGRGGELFF.

This sequence joins TRBV6-6 and TRBJ2-7; D remains ambiguous. Trimming pared 0 bases from V and 6 bases from J, leaving 6 bases between. Germline CDR1 MNHNY, CDR2 SVGAGI (reference sequence). CDR3 length equals 12 residues. CDR3 in amino acids: CASSYSIAEQYF. The DNA for the CDR3 is TGTGCCAGCAGTTACTCGATCGCCGAGCAGTACTTC.

This clonotype was seen at least ten times. CDR3 sequence reads: CASSLTDEQYF. CDR3 nucleotides: TGTGCCAGCAGTTTGACCGACGAGCAGTACTTC. This sequence joins TRBV28 and TRBJ2-7, with no clear D. The germline gives CDR1 MDHEN, CDR2 SYDVKM. The CDR3 is made up of 11 amino acids. V was pared by 3 bases and J by 5 bases, with 5 bases between.